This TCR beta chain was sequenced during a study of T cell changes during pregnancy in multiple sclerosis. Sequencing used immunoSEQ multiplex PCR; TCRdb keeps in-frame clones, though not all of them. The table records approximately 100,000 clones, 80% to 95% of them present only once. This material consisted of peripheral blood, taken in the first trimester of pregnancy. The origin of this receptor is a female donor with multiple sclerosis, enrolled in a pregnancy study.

CDR3 sequence reads: CASSRRTSGVQETQYF. The CDR3 region has the DNA TGTGCCAGCAGCCGACGGACTAGCGGGGTACAAGAGACCCAGTACTTC. V is TRBV7-8 and J is TRBJ2-5, with 12 nucleotides matching TRBD2. The CDR3 runs to 16 residues. In germline, CDR1 is SGHVS, CDR2 FQNEAQ. V trimming: 5 bases; J trimming: 2 bases; junction bases outside the gene matches: 6.